One sample yielded the 8 T cell receptor beta chains listed below, sequenced in a study of vaccination and CD4 T cells after COVID-19. Cultured CD4+ T cell DNA underwent sequencing with the Oncomine TCR Beta short-read assay. In TCRdb, the PCR reads were re-called with MiXCR into one record per CDR3 protein. This table holds about 25,000 distinct CDR3 sequences, about 40% found once. No antigen has been identified for these receptors. The sample's treatment: roughly 11-day PBMC culture with coronavirus spike peptide pools or control peptides (ViraFEST assay). Sequencing was carried out using CD4+ T cells from blood, cultured in vitro. These receptors were collected from a human donor who had recovered from COVID-19.

The V call is TRBV19, the J call TRBJ1-2; the D is unclear. The CDR3 covers 17 residues. Germline V lookup: CDR1 LNHDA, CDR2 SQIVND (reference sequence). Trimming took 6 bases from V and 4 from J, leaving 24 bases between them. The CDR3 coding sequence is TGTGCCAGTAGCATCACCTTCAGCGGCGGTCTTGGCTATGGCTACACCTTC. This sequence encodes CASSITFSGGLGYGYTF.

The CDR3 coding sequence is TGTGCCAGCAGTGAAGGGACAGTGAACACTGAAGCTTTCTTT. It specifies CASSEGTVNTEAFF. V gene TRBV6-1 combines with J gene TRBJ1-1; D possibly corresponds to TRBD1 (6 bases). There are 14 residues in the CDR3. CDR1 and CDR2 from the germline V gene are MNHNS and SASEGT. V gave up 1 base and J gave up 0 bases, with 6 bases separating them.

The genes are TRBV12-3 or TRBV12-4 and TRBJ1-2; the match to TRBD1 covers 7 bases. The V segment lost 0 bases and the J segment 7 bases; nucleotides outside the gene matches: 8. This CDR3 has 15 residues. CDR3 in DNA: TGTGCCAGCAGTTTAGCTTCACAGGGGATCGGTGGCTACACCTTC. This sequence encodes CASSLASQGIGGYTF.

The V call is TRBV18, the J call TRBJ2-5; 7 positions match TRBD1. The CDR3 is 15 amino acids. CDR1 and CDR2 from the germline V gene are KGHSH and LQKENI. After removal of 0 bases from V and 3 bases from J, the junction contained 4 bases not matched to a gene. DNA of the CDR3: TGTGCCAGCTCACCACCCGGGACAGTGGAAGAGACCCAGTACTTC. Protein sequence: CASSPPGTVEETQYF. Supplemented by reference TRBV18 and TRBJ2-5, the full variable domain reads NAGVMQNPRHLVRRRGQEARLRCSPMKGHSHVYWYRQLPEEGLKFMVYLQKENIIDESGMPKERFSAEFPKEGPSILRIQQVVRGDSAAYFCASSPPGTVEETQYFGPGTRLLVL.

The chain links TRBV7-9 to TRBJ2-5; D is ambiguous. The CDR3 spans 13 residues. CDR1 is SEHNR, CDR2 FQNEAQ, per germline (reference sequence). V lost 1 base, J lost 4 bases, and 7 bases lay in between. CDR3 DNA: TGTGCCAGCAGCTTAGATGGCGGAGAGACCCAGTACTTC. Its protein is CASSLDGGETQYF.

The chain joins TRBV29-1 to TRBJ2-7; D is possibly TRBD1 or TRBD2 (5 bases each). V was clipped by 0 bases and J by 5 bases, with 8 bases between them. This CDR3 has 12 residues. From germline, CDR1 is SQVTM and CDR2 ANQGSEA. CDR3 residues: CSVEEGTHEQYF. The CDR3 bases are TGCAGCGTTGAAGAGGGGACCCACGAGCAGTACTTC.

This chain connects TRBV27 to TRBJ2-7; 8 bases are a match to TRBD1. In germline, CDR1 is MNHEY, CDR2 SMNVEV (reference sequence). Trimming cost V 6 bases and J 4 bases; bases outside gene matches: 11. The CDR3 loop spans 15 amino acids. In DNA, the CDR3 is TGTGCCAGCAGCCGCTTCTCCCAGGGGGCGTACGAGCAGTACTTC. Protein sequence: CASSRFSQGAYEQYF.

This clonotype was seen only a few times. This sequence joins TRBV7-2 and TRBJ2-5; 12 bases map to TRBD1. Germline V gene lookup returns CDR1 SGHTA and CDR2 FQGNSA. The ends lost 4 bases at V and 6 bases at J; junction bases unmatched: 6. The CDR3 has 15 amino acids. This CDR3 reads CASSWGTGGGKTQYF. In nucleotides, the CDR3 is TGTGCCAGCAGCTGGGGGACAGGGGGCGGAAAGACCCAGTACTTC.